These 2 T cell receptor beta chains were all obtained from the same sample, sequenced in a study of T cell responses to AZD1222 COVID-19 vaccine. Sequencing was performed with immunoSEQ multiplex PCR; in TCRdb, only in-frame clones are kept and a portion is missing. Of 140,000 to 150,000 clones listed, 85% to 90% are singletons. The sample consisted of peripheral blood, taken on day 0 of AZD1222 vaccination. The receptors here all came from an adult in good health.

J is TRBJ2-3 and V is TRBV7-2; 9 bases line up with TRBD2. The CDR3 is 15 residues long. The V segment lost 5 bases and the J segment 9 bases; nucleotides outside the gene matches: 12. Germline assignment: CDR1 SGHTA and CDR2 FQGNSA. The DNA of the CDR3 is TGTGCCAGCAGCCGGGAAGTAGCGGGAGACGGGACGCAGTATTTT. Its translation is CASSREVAGDGTQYF.

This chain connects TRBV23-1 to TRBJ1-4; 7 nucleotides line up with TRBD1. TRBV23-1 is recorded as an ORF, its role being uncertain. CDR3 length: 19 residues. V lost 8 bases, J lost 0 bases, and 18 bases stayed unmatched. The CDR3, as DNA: TGCGCCAGCCGAAACTACCGACCAGGGGGATTCGCAACTAATGAAAAACTGTTTTTT. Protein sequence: CASRNYRPGGFATNEKLFF.